Following are 9 T cell receptor beta chains from one sample sequenced in a study of T cell responses to AZD1222 COVID-19 vaccine. TCRdb's copy holds only in-frame clones and misses some; the assay was immunoSEQ multiplex PCR. The sample lists some 150,000 clones; approximately 86% were seen once. The material was peripheral blood, obtained after recovery from COVID-19. Source of these receptors: an adult who had recovered from COVID-19.

The table lists this clone with a few counts. The chain recombines TRBV27 with TRBJ1-3, with a tentative D call TRBD1 (6 bases). V was trimmed by 6 bases and J by 2 bases, leaving 11 bases between them. The length of the CDR3 is 14 residues. Germline lookup yields CDR1 MNHEY and CDR2 SMNVEV (reference sequence). The CDR3 DNA is TGTGCCAGCAGCCGCGGGGGGCCTGGAAACACCATATATTTT. This sequence encodes CASSRGGPGNTIYF.

The chain recombines TRBV19 with TRBJ2-3, with 8 positions matching TRBD2. CDR3 size: 17 residues. Germline CDR1 LNHDA, CDR2 SQIVND (reference sequence). The ends lost 5 bases at V and 6 bases at J; junction bases unmatched: 16. The CDR3, as DNA: TGTGCCAGTAGTCACCCCCGAGGGGCGGGAGGAATGGATACGCAGTATTTT. Its protein product is CASSHPRGAGGMDTQYF.

The V gene is TRBV6-2 or TRBV6-3, the J gene TRBJ2-5; D call uncertain. The V end was cut by 6 bases, the J end by 4 bases, with 9 bases between. The length of the CDR3 is 12 residues. CDR1 is MNHEY and CDR2 is SVGEGT in the germline V gene. DNA of the CDR3: TGTGCCAGCAGCCGACGGACAGAGACCCAGTACTTC. Translation: CASSRRTETQYF.

The chain carries TRBV7-6 and TRBJ1-6, with D unresolved. The CDR3 is 15 residues long. Looked up from germline, CDR1 is SGHVS and CDR2 is FNYEAQ. V was cut by 1 base and J by 7 bases, with 11 bases left in between. Here the CDR3 DNA reads TGTGCCAGCAGCTTAGTTCACGCCGAGAATTCACCCCTCCACTTT. This gives the protein CASSLVHAENSPLHF.

The gene calls are TRBV11-1 and TRBJ1-3, with D unclear. The CDR3 contains 15 residues. Between the trimmed V and J ends, which lost 2 bases and 4 bases, there was a span of 12 bases. Per the germline V gene, CDR1 is SGHAT and CDR2 is FQDESV (reference sequence). CDR3 residues: CASSLSGLSGNTIYF. The CDR3 nucleotides are TGTGCCAGCAGCTTATCGGGCCTGTCGGGAAACACCATATATTTT.

The genes are TRBV21-1 and TRBJ2-7. TRBV21-1 is a pseudogene locus. This CDR3 region has 13 residues. Here the CDR3 DNA reads TGTGCCAGCAGCCCGGGGACCGGTTCCGAGCAGTACTTC. Residues: CASSPGTGSEQYF.

The chain couples TRBV5-1 to TRBJ2-7; possibly TRBD1 or TRBD2 for D (5 bases each). Germline CDR1 is SGHRS and CDR2 is YFSETQ. V was clipped by 7 bases and J by 6 bases, with 17 bases between them. The CDR3 sequence is 13 residues long. DNA of the CDR3: TGCGCCAGCCGGGACCCAGTGATATTCGAGCAGTACTTC. Amino acid sequence: CASRDPVIFEQYF.

The chain carries TRBV2 and TRBJ2-7; the match to TRBD2 covers 8 bases. The CDR3 contains 14 residues. The germline V gene encodes CDR1 SNHLY and CDR2 FYNNEI. The V segment lost 5 bases and the J segment 0 bases; nucleotides outside the gene matches: 3. CDR3 in DNA: TGTGCCAGCAGTCCAAGCGGGAGCTCCTACGAGCAGTACTTC. Its translation: CASSPSGSSYEQYF.

The sample holds one count of this clone. This chain uses TRBV11-2 with TRBJ2-3, with 7 bases aligning to TRBD2. This CDR3 comprises 15 residues. The germline V gene has CDR1 SGHAT and CDR2 FQNNGV. The ends lost 4 bases at V and 2 bases at J; junction bases unmatched: 6. This CDR3 reads CASSSTSANTDTQYF. CDR3 sequence (DNA): TGTGCCAGCAGCTCAACTAGCGCTAACACAGATACGCAGTATTTT.